A selection of T cell receptor beta chains follows, all from one sample in a study of spatial heterogeneity in lung cancer. One entry per CDR3 protein, called by TCRdb with MiXCR from the 5' RACE reads. This sample yields roughly 48,000 distinct CDR3 sequences, of which roughly 5.2% are seen a single time; 11% belongs to the top ten. Here the sequenced sample was PBMCs, taken at surgery. All receptors derive from a male donor with early-stage non-small cell lung cancer. Each CDR3 is given with its conserved first and last residue. D genes are given only for firm matches. Not all rows give a size; the values are once, few, many and, for expanded clones, a class.

cdr3_aa cdr3_nt v_call d_call clone_size j_call
CASRGLADYNEQFF TGTGCCAGCAGAGGACTAGCGGATTACAATGAGCAGTTCTTC TRBV5-6 TRBD2 many TRBJ2-1
CASSHPRVETQYF TGTGCCAGCAGCCACCCGAGAGTTGAGACCCAGTACTTC TRBV5-6 - many TRBJ2-5
CASSYGGLALNEQFF TGTGCCAGCAGTTATGGGGGGCTTGCCTTGAATGAGCAGTTCTTC TRBV6-5 - many TRBJ2-1
CASSRQAYNEQFF TGTGCCAGCAGCCGACAGGCGTACAATGAGCAGTTCTTC TRBV7-3 - many TRBJ2-1
CASSLGPTSGRSYEQYF TGCGCCAGCAGCTTGGGGCCCACTAGCGGGAGAAGCTACGAGCAGTACTTC TRBV5-1 TRBD2 many TRBJ2-7
CSVEQQLNTEAFF TGCAGCGTCGAACAGCAGTTGAACACTGAAGCTTTCTTT TRBV29-1 - - TRBJ1-1
CSASGWGGHDTQYF TGCAGTGCGTCGGGGTGGGGAGGGCACGATACGCAGTATTTT TRBV20-1 TRBD2 many TRBJ2-3
CASSQEVGTGYVETQYF TGTGCCAGCAGCCAAGAAGTAGGGACAGGGTACGTGGAGACCCAGTACTTC TRBV3-1 TRBD1 many TRBJ2-5
CSASLAYFPYNEQFF TGCAGTGCTAGCCTAGCTTATTTCCCCTACAATGAGCAGTTCTTC TRBV20-1 - many TRBJ2-1
CASSIDRGKYNEQFF TGTGCCAGTAGTATTGACAGGGGGAAATACAATGAGCAGTTCTTC TRBV19 TRBD1 - TRBJ2-1
CASSSPGNSYEQYF TGTGCCAGCAGTTCCCCCGGGAATTCCTACGAGCAGTACTTC TRBV28 - many TRBJ2-7
CASSLGLAGSGNEQFF TGTGCCAGTAGTTTGGGACTAGCGGGATCGGGGAATGAGCAGTTCTTC TRBV19 TRBD2 many TRBJ2-1
CAISESGTSGAYEQYF TGTGCCATCAGTGAGTCCGGGACTAGCGGAGCGTACGAGCAGTACTTC TRBV10-3 TRBD2 few TRBJ2-7
CASSTQTGRIQYF TGTGCCAGTAGTACCCAGACAGGGCGCATTCAGTACTTC TRBV19 TRBD1 medium-sized TRBJ2-4
CASSLWEQGENIQYF TGTGCCAGCAGTTTATGGGAACAGGGCGAAAACATTCAGTACTTC TRBV12-3/TRBV12-4 - - TRBJ2-4
CSASHSRGVWGSEQYF TGCAGTGCTAGCCACAGCAGAGGCGTGTGGGGGTCCGAGCAGTACTTC TRBV20-1 - many TRBJ2-7
CASSYSGTDYTDTQYF TGTGCCAGCAGTTACAGTGGGACGGACTACACAGATACGCAGTATTTT TRBV6-2/TRBV6-3 - many TRBJ2-3
CASSLGRTGRSTDTQYF TGTGCCAGCAGCTTAGGTCGGACAGGGCGCAGCACAGATACGCAGTATTTT TRBV7-2 TRBD1 many TRBJ2-3
CSARWELGTDTQYF TGCAGTGCTAGGTGGGAGCTAGGGACAGATACGCAGTATTTT TRBV20-1 - many TRBJ2-3
CASSLSSGTGELFF TGCGCCAGCAGCCTTTCTTCCGGGACAGGGGAGCTGTTTTTT TRBV5-1 - many TRBJ2-2
CASSVRDRVTEAFF TGTGCCAGCAGTGTAAGAGACAGGGTCACTGAAGCTTTCTTT TRBV2 TRBD1 many TRBJ1-1
CASSLSGFQETQYF TGTGCCAGCAGCTTATCGGGCTTCCAAGAGACCCAGTACTTC TRBV7-2 - many TRBJ2-5
CASSQTGGNQPQHF TGCGCCAGCAGCCAGACAGGGGGCAATCAGCCCCAGCATTTT TRBV4-3 TRBD1 - TRBJ1-5
CAAGAGFFDTQYF TGTGCTGCTGGGGCGGGGTTTTTTGATACGCAGTATTTT TRBV28 - many TRBJ2-3
CASSLWKETNYGYTF TGTGCCAGCAGCTTATGGAAGGAGACTAACTATGGCTACACCTTC TRBV7-2 - few TRBJ1-2
CSAVDRASGNTIYF TGCAGTGCCGTAGACAGGGCCTCTGGAAACACCATATATTTT TRBV20-1 TRBD1 few TRBJ1-3
CSAIPTGGSGNTIYF TGCAGTGCTATACCAACAGGGGGCTCTGGAAACACCATATATTTT TRBV20-1 TRBD1 many TRBJ1-3
CAWSVGDRRSQPQHF TGTGCCTGGAGTGTAGGGGACAGACGGAGTCAGCCCCAGCATTTT TRBV30 TRBD1 - TRBJ1-5
CASSLQGGRNQPQHF TGTGCCAGCAGTTTACAGGGAGGACGGAATCAGCCCCAGCATTTT TRBV12-3/TRBV12-4 - few TRBJ1-5
CASSLIPGELFF TGCGCCAGCAGCCTAATTCCCGGGGAGCTGTTTTTT TRBV5-1 - few TRBJ2-2
CASSLRLGQREHPLIRNNEQFF TGTGCCAGCAGCTTACGGCTGGGTCAGCGGGAGCATCCCCTTATCCGTAACAATGAGCAGTTCTTC TRBV7-2 TRBD2 - TRBJ2-1
CASSGGGDRYEQYF TGCGCCAGCAGCGGCGGGGGGGATCGGTACGAGCAGTACTTC TRBV5-1 TRBD2 many TRBJ2-7